Described below is a single TCR beta chain sequence and its context. Its antigen is unknown. This specimen comes from a study of T cells after yellow fever vaccination. The CDR3 contains 14 residues. V lost 2 bases and J 6 bases, leaving 12 bases between the germline ends. The germline CDR1 and CDR2 sequences are SGHTA and FQGNSA. Broader study findings: At around 95% for CD4 and approximately 88% for CD8, most primary-vaccination clones showed up again after the booster. Overall, a small share of clonotypes was seen in both CD4 and CD8 compartments.

Template switching by 5'RACE produced TCR cDNA, adding a universal primer site and UMIs. TCRdb called the 5' RACE reads again in MiXCR, with one record for every CDR3 protein. The sample includes a few hundred thousand distinct CDR3 sequences, around 17% of them seen just once. The sample was PBMCs, taken about 5 days after the first yellow fever vaccination. The rearrangement links TRBV7-2 to TRBJ2-3; possibly TRBD2 for D (6 bases). This TCR was sampled from a man younger than 35 who received the YFV17D yellow fever vaccine. The CDR3 loop reads CASSLWTNRDTQYF. The CDR3 DNA is TGTGCCAGCAGCTTATGGACTAATCGGGATACGCAGTATTTT.